These T cell receptor beta chains were read from a single sample in a study of PD-1 blockade in classical Hodgkin lymphoma. Method: immunoSEQ multiplex PCR; TCRdb's copy keeps in-frame clones and lacks some. The sample has over 8,500 clones, 80% to 90% seen once. The sample in question was peripheral blood mononuclear cells (PBMCs), obtained before the fourth cycle of nivolumab. The receptors originated from a human donor with classical Hodgkin lymphoma. The CDR3 runs from the conserved cysteine through the conserved F or W. The D gene is left open where the match is weak. Not all rows give a size; the values are once, few, many and, for expanded clones, a class.

clone_size: -; j_call: TRBJ2-7; d_call: -; v_call: TRBV6-1; cdr3_nt: TGTGCCAGCAGTTTTTCCGCTTCAAGGATCTACGAGCAGTACTTC; cdr3_aa: CASSFSASRIYEQYF
clone_size: -; j_call: TRBJ2-2; d_call: -; v_call: TRBV6-4; cdr3_nt: TGTGCCAGCAGAGACCCCGGGACATTTTCCGGGGAGCTGTTTTTT; cdr3_aa: CASRDPGTFSGELFF
clone_size: -; j_call: TRBJ2-5; d_call: -; v_call: TRBV6-6; cdr3_nt: TGTGCCAGCAGTTCTGAACGGGGGCTCCTGAAGACCCAGTACTTC; cdr3_aa: CASSSERGLLKTQYF
clone_size: -; j_call: TRBJ2-7; d_call: -; v_call: TRBV28; cdr3_nt: TGTGCCAGCAGCCAGGGTCCCTACGAGCAGTACTTC; cdr3_aa: CASSQGPYEQYF
clone_size: -; j_call: TRBJ1-5; d_call: -; v_call: TRBV19; cdr3_nt: TGTGCCAGTAAGAGACAGGTCCCCAATCAGCCCCAGCATTTT; cdr3_aa: CASKRQVPNQPQHF
clone_size: once; j_call: TRBJ2-5; d_call: -; v_call: TRBV7-7; cdr3_nt: TGTGCTAGCAGCTTAGTCGGCGGGGAGACCCAGTACTTC; cdr3_aa: CASSLVGGETQYF
clone_size: few; j_call: TRBJ1-1; d_call: TRBD1; v_call: TRBV4-3; cdr3_nt: TGCGCCAGCAGCCAAGCCAATAGGGGGCCCAACACTGAAGCTTTCTTT; cdr3_aa: CASSQANRGPNTEAFF
clone_size: -; j_call: TRBJ1-1; d_call: -; v_call: TRBV7-3; cdr3_nt: TGTGCCAGCAGCTTAAGGCGGAGTGAAGCTTTCTTT; cdr3_aa: CASSLRRSEAFF
clone_size: -; j_call: TRBJ1-2; d_call: -; v_call: TRBV28; cdr3_nt: TGTGCCAGCAGTTTAGCCATCGTGGGCTATGGCTACACCTTC; cdr3_aa: CASSLAIVGYGYTF
clone_size: -; j_call: TRBJ2-6; d_call: -; v_call: TRBV4-3; cdr3_nt: TGCGCCAGCAGCCAAGAGGTCAGATCCTCTGGGGCCAACGTCCTGACTTTC; cdr3_aa: CASSQEVRSSGANVLTF
clone_size: -; j_call: TRBJ1-6; d_call: TRBD1; v_call: TRBV10-3; cdr3_nt: TGTGCCATCAGTGAGTTAGGACAGGGGGAAAAATATAATTCACCCCTCCACTTT; cdr3_aa: CAISELGQGEKYNSPLHF
clone_size: -; j_call: TRBJ1-2; d_call: -; v_call: TRBV5-1; cdr3_nt: TGCGCCAGCAGCTTGGCAGGTCGGGCGAGGCAGAGCTATGGCTACACCTTC; cdr3_aa: CASSLAGRARQSYGYTF
clone_size: once; j_call: TRBJ2-3; d_call: TRBD2; v_call: TRBV13; cdr3_nt: TGTGCCAGCAGCTTGGGACTAGCGGGGGAATCAGATACGCAGTATTTT; cdr3_aa: CASSLGLAGESDTQYF
clone_size: -; j_call: TRBJ2-1; d_call: TRBD2; v_call: TRBV4-1; cdr3_nt: TGCGCCAGCAGCCAAGGGGGGGGTCCTTACAATGAGCAGTTCTTC; cdr3_aa: CASSQGGGPYNEQFF
clone_size: -; j_call: TRBJ2-3; d_call: -; v_call: TRBV5-1; cdr3_nt: TGCGCCAGCGGGCGGGACCGCACAGATACGCAGTATTTT; cdr3_aa: CASGRDRTDTQYF
clone_size: -; j_call: TRBJ2-1; d_call: TRBD1; v_call: TRBV14; cdr3_nt: TGTGCCAGCAGCCATTGGGGGACAGGGGGCAATGAGCAGTTCTTC; cdr3_aa: CASSHWGTGGNEQFF
clone_size: once; j_call: TRBJ2-1; d_call: -; v_call: TRBV18; cdr3_nt: TGTGCCAGCTCCCCAGGAGGGCCCCTCTGGGATGAGCAGTTCTTC; cdr3_aa: CASSPGGPLWDEQFF
clone_size: -; j_call: TRBJ1-2; d_call: TRBD1; v_call: TRBV5-4; cdr3_nt: TGTGCCAGCAGCTTGGACAGGGGAGGGAGTAACTATGGCTACACCTTC; cdr3_aa: CASSLDRGGSNYGYTF
clone_size: -; j_call: TRBJ2-7; d_call: TRBD1; v_call: TRBV6-6; cdr3_nt: TGTGCCAGCAATCCGGGACAGGGGGGCGAGCAGTACTTC; cdr3_aa: CASNPGQGGEQYF
clone_size: -; j_call: TRBJ2-5; d_call: TRBD2; v_call: TRBV10-1; cdr3_nt: TGCGCCAGCAGTGAGGGTTCTAGCGGATCGGAGACCCAGTACTTC; cdr3_aa: CASSEGSSGSETQYF
clone_size: -; j_call: TRBJ2-1; d_call: TRBD2; v_call: TRBV5-5; cdr3_nt: TGTGCCAGCAGCATGACTAGCGGGGTTTACAATGAGCAGTTCTTC; cdr3_aa: CASSMTSGVYNEQFF
clone_size: once; j_call: TRBJ1-3; d_call: -; v_call: TRBV5-1; cdr3_nt: TGCGCCAGCAGCCCGGAGGGGGGATGGGGAAACACCATATATTTT; cdr3_aa: CASSPEGGWGNTIYF
clone_size: -; j_call: TRBJ2-5; d_call: -; v_call: TRBV5-1; cdr3_nt: TGCGCCAGCAGCTTGTCAGGAGCTTTCCAAGAGACCCAGTACTTC; cdr3_aa: CASSLSGAFQETQYF
clone_size: medium-sized; j_call: TRBJ2-1; d_call: TRBD1; v_call: TRBV27; cdr3_nt: TGTGCCAGCAGTCTTGGACAGGATGAGCAGTTCTTC; cdr3_aa: CASSLGQDEQFF
clone_size: -; j_call: TRBJ2-7; d_call: -; v_call: TRBV18; cdr3_nt: TGTGCCAGCTCGCCCGGACAGAGCTCCTACGAGCAGTACTTC; cdr3_aa: CASSPGQSSYEQYF
clone_size: -; j_call: TRBJ2-1; d_call: TRBD1; v_call: TRBV5-5; cdr3_nt: TGTGCCAGCAGCTACCGCGGGACAGGGTTATACAATGAGCAGTTCTTC; cdr3_aa: CASSYRGTGLYNEQFF
clone_size: -; j_call: TRBJ1-2; d_call: -; v_call: TRBV4-3; cdr3_nt: TGCGCCAGCAGCCAAGTTTGGCAGGGGACTTCTAACTATGGCTACACCTTC; cdr3_aa: CASSQVWQGTSNYGYTF
clone_size: -; j_call: TRBJ2-1; d_call: -; v_call: TRBV6-6; cdr3_nt: TGTGCCAGCAGTTACGGGGACTTTGGAAATGAGCAGTTCTTC; cdr3_aa: CASSYGDFGNEQFF
clone_size: -; j_call: TRBJ2-1; d_call: TRBD2; v_call: TRBV11-2; cdr3_nt: TGTGCCAGCAGCTTAGAGCGAGCGGGGGGGCCTTACAATGAGCAGTTCTTC; cdr3_aa: CASSLERAGGPYNEQFF
clone_size: -; j_call: TRBJ2-5; d_call: -; v_call: TRBV6-5; cdr3_nt: TGTGCCAGCAGGGTGCGGCGGGGGCGCCAAGAGACCCAGTACTTC; cdr3_aa: CASRVRRGRQETQYF
clone_size: -; j_call: TRBJ1-2; d_call: -; v_call: TRBV27; cdr3_nt: TGTGCCAGCAGTGCCTACGGGGATGGCTACACCTTC; cdr3_aa: CASSAYGDGYTF
clone_size: once; j_call: TRBJ1-5; d_call: -; v_call: TRBV7-8; cdr3_nt: TGTGCCAGCAGCCCCCTCCAGACGGACAAGTCCCGAAATCAGCCCCAGCATTTT; cdr3_aa: CASSPLQTDKSRNQPQHF
clone_size: -; j_call: TRBJ2-2; d_call: -; v_call: TRBV6-5; cdr3_nt: TGTGCCAGCAGTACCTACCGTGCGAACACCGGGGAGCTGTTTTTT; cdr3_aa: CASSTYRANTGELFF
clone_size: -; j_call: TRBJ1-1; d_call: -; v_call: TRBV7-2; cdr3_nt: TGTGCCAGTCAAGTTGCCCATAACGGGGGGACTGAAGCTTTCTTT; cdr3_aa: CASQVAHNGGTEAFF
clone_size: -; j_call: TRBJ1-5; d_call: -; v_call: TRBV10-2; cdr3_nt: TGCGCCAGCTTATCAGGGGCAGGTCAGCCCCAGCATTTT; cdr3_aa: CASLSGAGQPQHF
clone_size: -; j_call: TRBJ1-5; d_call: -; v_call: TRBV5-6; cdr3_nt: TGTGCCAGCAGCTACGGGGACGGAAATCAGCCCCAGCATTTT; cdr3_aa: CASSYGDGNQPQHF
clone_size: -; j_call: TRBJ2-1; d_call: -; v_call: TRBV12-1; cdr3_nt: TGTGCCAGCAGCTTTGAAGGGGCTGATTGGAATGAGCAGTTCTTC; cdr3_aa: CASSFEGADWNEQFF
clone_size: -; j_call: TRBJ2-3; d_call: -; v_call: TRBV6-6; cdr3_nt: TGTGCCAGCAGTCACGGTGTTAGCACAGATACGCAGTATTTT; cdr3_aa: CASSHGVSTDTQYF
clone_size: -; j_call: TRBJ1-1; d_call: -; v_call: TRBV12-5; cdr3_nt: TGTGCTAGTGCCCTAAGCTCTGAAGCTTTCTTT; cdr3_aa: CASALSSEAFF
clone_size: -; j_call: TRBJ1-5; d_call: TRBD1; v_call: TRBV18; cdr3_nt: TGTGCCAGCTCACCTGGTTCTGGGACAGGGAGGAGTCAGCCCCAGCATTTT; cdr3_aa: CASSPGSGTGRSQPQHF
clone_size: -; j_call: TRBJ1-2; d_call: -; v_call: TRBV6-5; cdr3_nt: TGTGCCAGCAGTTACTCGTTCATCTATGGCTACACCTTC; cdr3_aa: CASSYSFIYGYTF
clone_size: once; j_call: TRBJ1-1; d_call: -; v_call: TRBV7-3; cdr3_nt: TGTGCCAGCAGCGCCCACTCGGACACTGAAGCTTTCTTT; cdr3_aa: CASSAHSDTEAFF
clone_size: -; j_call: TRBJ2-3; d_call: TRBD1; v_call: TRBV6-6; cdr3_nt: TGTGCCAGCAGTTACCCCGGGACAGGGGCCTTAGATACGCAGTATTTT; cdr3_aa: CASSYPGTGALDTQYF
clone_size: -; j_call: TRBJ2-2; d_call: TRBD1; v_call: TRBV19; cdr3_nt: TGTGCCAGTGACAGGGGGTATCCCGGGGAGCTGTTTTTT; cdr3_aa: CASDRGYPGELFF
clone_size: -; j_call: TRBJ2-2; d_call: -; v_call: TRBV1; cdr3_nt: TGCACCAGCGGCCGATGGACTGGAACGAACACCGGGGAGCTGTTTTTT; cdr3_aa: CTSGRWTGTNTGELFF
clone_size: few; j_call: TRBJ2-2; d_call: TRBD2; v_call: TRBV9; cdr3_nt: TGTGCCAGCAGGGAGAGCGGGGGGGCGAACACCGGGGAGCTGTTTTTT; cdr3_aa: CASRESGGANTGELFF
clone_size: -; j_call: TRBJ2-7; d_call: -; v_call: TRBV29-1; cdr3_nt: TGCAGCGTTAGTCATGCCGAACCCTACGAGCAGTACTTC; cdr3_aa: CSVSHAEPYEQYF
clone_size: -; j_call: TRBJ1-4; d_call: -; v_call: TRBV29-1; cdr3_nt: TGCAGCGTTAGGACAGCCCTAGGTGAAAAACTGTTTTTT; cdr3_aa: CSVRTALGEKLFF
clone_size: -; j_call: TRBJ1-6; d_call: -; v_call: TRBV2; cdr3_nt: TGTGCCAGCAGTGAAGGATGGGGGAACTGGTATAATTCACCCCTCCACTTT; cdr3_aa: CASSEGWGNWYNSPLHF
clone_size: -; j_call: TRBJ2-7; d_call: TRBD1; v_call: TRBV5-6; cdr3_nt: TGTGCCAGCAGCTTGGAATATCGGCCGGGACAGAGGTACGAGCAGTACTTC; cdr3_aa: CASSLEYRPGQRYEQYF
clone_size: -; j_call: TRBJ2-2; d_call: TRBD1; v_call: TRBV10-1; cdr3_nt: TGCGCCAGCAGTGAGTTGACAGGGGCCGGGGAGCTGTTTTTT; cdr3_aa: CASSELTGAGELFF
clone_size: -; j_call: TRBJ1-4; d_call: -; v_call: TRBV10-2; cdr3_nt: TGCGCCAGCCTAGCCTCGGCAACTAATGAAAAACTGTTTTTT; cdr3_aa: CASLASATNEKLFF
clone_size: -; j_call: TRBJ1-4; d_call: -; v_call: TRBV25-1; cdr3_nt: TGTGCCAGCAGTGACGTCGGCGGACCTAATGAAAAACTGTTTTTT; cdr3_aa: CASSDVGGPNEKLFF